Here is one T cell receptor beta chain with its context. Its specificity is not known. Time point in this sample: week 3, after first cycle of checkpoint inhibitor. No patient had earlier systemic cancer treatment, concurrent immunosuppressants, or another active cancer. This specimen comes from a study of blood T cell dynamics during melanoma immunotherapy. Study-wide background: First-line therapy was either pembrolizumab or nivolumab with ipilimumab for metastatic melanoma. Points from the study as a whole: The study could not tell melanoma-specific clones from general immune activation.

Here immunoSEQ multiplex PCR was the method, and the copy in TCRdb shows in-frame clones only, minus some. The table records roughly 900 clones, around 89% of them present only once. The sequences come from cell-free DNA from blood, collected from a patient treated with checkpoint blockade. The TCR comes from a human donor with melanoma.

This chain's CDR3 is CASSFYTGNPEQYF. The CDR3 DNA reads TGTGCCAGCAGTTTCTACACAGGAAATCCCGAGCAGTACTTC. This chain joins TRBV6-5 and TRBJ2-7; TRBD1 might be the D (5 bases). V was trimmed by 4 bases and J by 6 bases, leaving 16 bases between them. The CDR3 spans 14 residues. Germline CDR1 reads MNHEY; CDR2 reads SVGAGI.